Below are 32 T cell receptor beta chains sequenced from a single sample in a study of OX40 agonist ivuxolimab in advanced cancers. Profiling relied on immunoSEQ multiplex PCR, and the TCRdb table lists in-frame clones only, not all of them. The sample holds about 14,000 clones; more than 75% are singletons and the top ten take 35% to 50%. The sequences come from CD4+ or CD8+ T cells sorted from blood, collected in a trial of the OX40 agonist ivuxolimab. These receptors were obtained from an adult with an advanced solid tumor such as melanoma, head and neck, liver or kidney cancer.

This clone has only one observation. This chain links TRBV11-2 with TRBJ2-7, with D unclear. The CDR3 sequence is 12 residues long. The V gene lost 5 bases and the J gene lost 0 bases, with 5 bases spanning the gap. Germline V gene data show CDR1 as SGHAT and CDR2 as FQNNGV. In nucleotides, the CDR3 is TGTGCCAGCAGCGGACCCTCCTACGAGCAGTACTTC. Its protein is CASSGPSYEQYF.

The J gene is TRBJ1-1, the V gene TRBV19, with unresolved D. The CDR3 is 16 amino acids. Germline V gene sequence: CDR1 LNHDA, CDR2 SQIVND (reference sequence). Trimming pared 0 bases from V and 6 bases from J, leaving 17 bases between. In nucleotides, the CDR3 is TGTGCCAGTAGTATAGATCCCACTTTTCAGGATTCTGAAGCTTTCTTT. Amino acids: CASSIDPTFQDSEAFF.

The V call is TRBV9, the J call TRBJ2-3; the D call may be TRBD1 or TRBD2 (5 bases each). Trimming removed 2 bases from V and 6 bases from J, with 13 bases in between. The CDR3 is 14 amino acids. The germline gives CDR1 SGDLS, CDR2 YYNGEE. The CDR3 reads CASSVAQWGDTQYF. The DNA for the CDR3 is TGTGCCAGCAGCGTCGCCCAGTGGGGGGATACGCAGTATTTT.

The chain uses TRBV21-1 and TRBJ2-7; TRBD2 was called by the table and not checked on the DNA. TRBV21-1 is a recognized pseudogene. CDR3 length: 14 amino acids. As DNA, the CDR3 is TGTGCCAGCAGTGATACAGCCGGGGCCTACGAGCAGTACTTC. Its translation is CASSDTAGAYEQYF.

The chain has TRBV7-3 and TRBJ1-1; possibly TRBD1 for D (6 bases). Germline lookup yields CDR1 SGHTA and CDR2 FQGTGA. The V end was cut by 5 bases, the J end by 9 bases, with 10 bases between. The CDR3 spans 11 residues. The DNA for the CDR3 is TGTGCCAGCAGCGAGGGGGATAAAGCTTTCTTT. Translated, it gives CASSEGDKAFF.

The rearrangement links TRBV6-4 to TRBJ2-3, with 9 bases matching TRBD2. The germline V gene encodes CDR1 MRHNA and CDR2 SNTAGT. V lost 3 bases and J lost 4; bases outside the gene matches: 8. This CDR3 is 16 amino acids long. CDR3 sequence (DNA): TGTGCCAGCAGTGAGGGTAGCGGGGGATCGGCAGATACGCAGTATTTT. Protein product: CASSEGSGGSADTQYF.

The V gene is TRBV11-2, the J gene TRBJ2-7, with 7 positions matching TRBD1. Trimming removed 4 bases from V and 0 bases from J; junction bases left unmatched: 0. CDR3 size: 13 residues. Germline CDR1 reads SGHAT; CDR2 reads FQNNGV. Here the CDR3 DNA reads TGTGCCAGCAGCTGGGACAGCTCCTACGAGCAGTACTTC. Protein sequence: CASSWDSSYEQYF. The full variable domain, completed using reference TRBV11-2 and TRBJ2-7, is EAGVAQSPRYKIIEKRQSVAFWCNPISGHATLYWYQQILGQGPKLLIQFQNNGVVDDSQLPKDRFSAERLKGVDSTLKIQPAKLEDSAVYLCASSWDSSYEQYFGPGTRLTVT.

By its share, this clone is large (0.1 to 1%). The CDR3 nucleotides are TGTGCCAGCAGCCACGATACAGGGAGTCCAGAGCCCCAGCATTTT. It yields the protein CASSHDTGSPEPQHF. The chain links TRBV4-2 to TRBJ1-5; possibly TRBD1 for D (6 bases). There are 15 residues in the CDR3. The germline gives CDR1 LGHNA, CDR2 YNFKEQ. V lost 3 bases to trimming and J lost 8 bases, with 17 bases between them.

CDR3 bases: TGTGCCAGCAGCGAAACCCAGGGCTACGAGCAGTACTTC. Translating it yields CASSETQGYEQYF. V is TRBV14 and J is TRBJ2-7; TRBD1 might be the D (5 bases). The germline V gene encodes CDR1 SGHDN and CDR2 FVKESK. The length of the CDR3 is 13 residues. V lost 5 bases, J lost 3 bases, and 11 bases lay in between.

The chain joins TRBV28 to TRBJ1-5; no firm D call. This CDR3 has 14 amino acids. The V gene lost 3 bases and the J gene lost 2 bases, with 8 bases spanning the gap. The V gene's germline CDR1 is MDHEN and CDR2 SYDVKM. The DNA of the CDR3 is TGTGCCAGCAGTTTGGGAGTCGGCAATCAGCCCCAGCATTTT. This translates into CASSLGVGNQPQHF.

The chain carries TRBV4-3 and TRBJ2-7, with 13 bases that match TRBD2. This CDR3 is built from 17 residues. V shed 3 bases, J shed 3 bases, and the junction held 8 bases outside the gene matches. The germline V gene encodes CDR1 LGHNA and CDR2 YSLEER. The CDR3 reads CASSQATSGGLNYEQYF. The CDR3 bases are TGCGCCAGCAGCCAGGCGACTAGCGGGGGGCTTAACTACGAGCAGTACTTC.

This clone has a single count. This sequence joins TRBV29-1 and TRBJ2-4; 7 nucleotides line up with TRBD1. Trimming took 5 bases from V and 8 from J; bases not matched to a gene: 6. The CDR3 is 12 amino acids. CDR1 SQVTM and CDR2 ANQGSEA come from the germline V gene. CDR3 DNA: TGCAGCGTTCCGGGACAGAGAGACATTCAGTACTTC. This sequence encodes CSVPGQRDIQYF.

This rearrangement joins TRBV6-6 to TRBJ2-7, with TRBD2 matching over 9 bases. Germline V CDR1 and CDR2: MNHNY, SVGAGI (reference sequence). The V segment lost 8 bases and the J segment 6 bases; nucleotides outside the gene matches: 11. The CDR3 contains 14 residues. Written as DNA, the CDR3 is TGTGCCAGCCAGTTAGAGCTAGCGGGACTCGAGCAGTACTTC. Protein: CASQLELAGLEQYF.

V gene TRBV5-1 combines with J gene TRBJ2-3; unclear D gene. CDR1 and CDR2 (germline): SGHRS, YFSETQ. This CDR3 is built from 13 residues. Between the trimmed V and J ends, which lost 6 bases and 0 bases, there was a span of 8 bases. The CDR3 reads CASTQVSTDTQYF. As DNA, the CDR3 is TGCGCCAGCACGCAGGTCAGCACAGATACGCAGTATTTT.

The V and J genes are TRBV27 and TRBJ2-7; D not certain. This CDR3 region has 14 residues. Looked up from germline, CDR1 is MNHEY and CDR2 is SMNVEV (reference sequence). V lost 2 bases to trimming and J lost 1 base, with 9 bases between them. The CDR3 spells CASSLGPTSYEQYF. The CDR3 DNA sequence: TGTGCCAGCAGTTTAGGACCGACGTCCTACGAGCAGTACTTC.

The CDR3 loop reads CASSLEDTNQPQHF. The CDR3 DNA reads TGTGCCAGCAGCTTAGAAGACACGAATCAGCCCCAGCATTTT. The chain uses TRBV7-9 and TRBJ1-5; D not resolved. The germline CDR1 and CDR2 sequences are SEHNR and FQNEAQ (reference sequence). Trimming took off 1 base at V and 4 bases at J, with 8 bases between the two ends. This CDR3 is 14 amino acids long.

The J gene is TRBJ1-1, the V gene TRBV6-5; unclear D gene. V was shortened by 1 base and J by 5 bases, with 14 bases between the two germline ends. This CDR3 spans 15 amino acids. Per germline, CDR1 MNHEY and CDR2 SVGAGI. DNA of the CDR3: TGTGCCAGCAGTTACTTCAAGACCGGAGAGACTGAAGCTTTCTTT. Protein sequence: CASSYFKTGETEAFF.

The DNA of the CDR3 is TGTGCCAGCAGCTCTGACAGAACCTTCGACTATGGCTACACCTTC. Amino acid sequence: CASSSDRTFDYGYTF. This chain links TRBV7-9 with TRBJ1-2, with TRBD1 as a possible D gene (5 bases). V gave up 4 bases and J gave up 3 bases, with 15 bases separating them. This CDR3 contains 15 residues. CDR1 is SEHNR, CDR2 FQNEAQ, per germline (reference sequence).

This CDR3 reads CASSYRRLYEQYF. The CDR3 DNA is TGTGCCAGCAGTTATCGCAGGCTCTACGAGCAGTACTTC. The chain has TRBV6-1 and TRBJ2-7; D call uncertain. V was pared by 5 bases and J by 3 bases, with 11 bases between. This CDR3 region has 13 residues. Germline V gene data show CDR1 as MNHNS and CDR2 as SASEGT.

V gene TRBV29-1 combines with J gene TRBJ2-3; D ambiguous. Germline V gives CDR1 SQVTM, CDR2 ANQGSEA. Trimming shortened V by 4 bases and J by 0 bases, and 11 bases separated the two germline ends. This CDR3 has 14 residues. CDR3 protein: CSVAGRHSTDTQYF. Written as DNA, the CDR3 is TGCAGCGTTGCAGGACGGCATAGCACAGATACGCAGTATTTT.

The chain is built from TRBV6-5 and TRBJ2-7; TRBD2 is a possible D gene (6 bases). V lost 2 bases and J lost 2, with 10 bases in between. Germline CDR1 and CDR2: MNHEY and SVGAGI. The CDR3 consists of 14 residues. The CDR3: CASSYIGGTYEQYF. Here the CDR3 DNA reads TGTGCCAGCAGTTACATCGGCGGGACCTACGAGCAGTACTTC.

This sequence joins TRBV11-1 and TRBJ2-7; D uncertain. The CDR3 sequence is 14 residues long. Trimming took off 2 bases at V and 2 bases at J, with 10 bases between the two ends. Germline V gives CDR1 SGHAT, CDR2 FQDESV (reference sequence). CDR3 bases: TGTGCCAGCAGCTTATTGGGCAGAGCCTACGAGCAGTACTTC. This translates into CASSLLGRAYEQYF. Supplemented by reference TRBV11-1 and TRBJ2-7, the full variable domain reads EAEVAQSPRYKITEKSQAVAFWCDPISGHATLYWYRQILGQGPELLVQFQDESVVDDSQLPKDRFSAERLKGVDSTLKIQPAELGDSAMYLCASSLLGRAYEQYFGPGTRLTVT.

The chain joins TRBV19 to TRBJ1-2; the match to TRBD1 covers 8 bases. Germline CDR1 reads LNHDA; CDR2 reads SQIVND (reference sequence). Germline trimming cut 4 bases from V and 7 bases from J; bases unmatched to any gene: 5. This CDR3 comprises 13 residues. This CDR3 is CASSKSGGIGYTF. The CDR3 nucleotides read TGTGCCAGTAGTAAATCAGGGGGCATTGGCTACACCTTC.

The J gene is TRBJ2-2, the V gene TRBV6-4, with D uncertain. The CDR3 sequence is 15 residues long. Germline values: CDR1 MRHNA, CDR2 SNTAGT. V lost 4 bases to trimming and J lost 0 bases, with 9 bases between them. CDR3 sequence (DNA): TGTGCCAGCAGTGTCGACGCAGCGAACACCGGGGAGCTGTTTTTT. This translates into CASSVDAANTGELFF.

This chain joins TRBV6-1 and TRBJ1-6; D perhaps matches TRBD1 (6 bases). The CDR3 extends over 15 amino acids. Trimming removed 3 bases from V and 7 bases from J, with 13 bases in between. Per the germline V gene, CDR1 is MNHNS and CDR2 is SASEGT. The CDR3, as DNA: TGTGCCAGCAGTGAGGAGGGGGGAAAAAATTCACCCCTCCACTTT. This sequence encodes CASSEEGGKNSPLHF.

V is TRBV29-1 and J is TRBJ2-3; 10 bases agree with TRBD2. J was trimmed by 0 bases and V by 4 bases; bases with no gene match: 13. This CDR3 region has 18 residues. Germline V CDR1 and CDR2: SQVTM, ANQGSEA. CDR3 DNA: TGCAGCGTTGGTGGCATGACTGGACTAGCGGAAAGCACAGATACGCAGTATTTT. Translation: CSVGGMTGLAESTDTQYF.

This clone was seen more than once but under ten times. A far larger clone is one base from this, pointing to a likely read error. This chain links TRBV5-2 with TRBJ2-7; whether TRBD2, the table's D call, matches the DNA was not checked. TRBV5-2 has pseudogene status. This CDR3 has 15 amino acids. The CDR3 loop reads CASSQGMGGTDEQYF. Written as DNA, the CDR3 is TGTGCCAGCAGCCAAGGTATGGGAGGAACTGACGAGCAGTACTTC.

The sample holds one count of this clone. The gene calls are TRBV4-3 and TRBJ2-7; 9 bases line up with TRBD1. The junction had 11 bases not matched to a gene; V was cut back by 0 bases and J by 5 bases. The CDR3 loop spans 17 amino acids. CDR1 and CDR2 (germline): LGHNA, YSLEER. CDR3 sequence reads: CASSQERGQGTWNEQYF. The CDR3 DNA reads TGCGCCAGCAGCCAAGAGAGGGGACAGGGAACGTGGAACGAGCAGTACTTC.

The chain joins TRBV4-1 to TRBJ1-1; D is uncertain. The CDR3 extends over 15 amino acids. CDR1 MGHRA and CDR2 YSYEKL come from the germline V gene. V was pared by 1 base and J by 0 bases, with 9 bases between. The CDR3 region is CASSQARGMNTEAFF. The CDR3 DNA follows: TGCGCCAGCAGCCAAGCGAGAGGAATGAACACTGAAGCTTTCTTT.

This chain uses TRBV27 with TRBJ1-1, with D unclear. Trimming cost V 3 bases and J 5 bases, with 10 bases left between them. There are 13 residues in the CDR3. CDR1 MNHEY and CDR2 SMNVEV come from the germline V gene (reference sequence). CDR3 DNA sequence: TGTGCCAGCAGTTTCGGGGATGGTACTGAAGCTTTCTTT. This codes for CASSFGDGTEAFF.

V and J are TRBV21-1 and TRBJ2-3; TRBD2 is taken as the D call from the table, unchecked against the DNA. TRBV21-1 is described as a pseudogene. This CDR3 region has 16 residues. CDR3 in DNA: TGTGCCAGCAGCAAAAAAGCGGTCCCGGGAGAAGATACGCAGTATTTT. This gives the protein CASSKKAVPGEDTQYF.

In this sample, this clone turned up once. The V and J genes are TRBV5-1 and TRBJ2-3; a weak D match, TRBD1 (5 bases). The CDR3 length is 15 residues. Germline CDR1 is SGHRS and CDR2 is YFSETQ. The V end was cut by 3 bases, the J end by 1 base, with 12 bases between. The CDR3 is CASSSGQWGTDTQYF. Here the CDR3 DNA reads TGCGCCAGCAGCTCAGGGCAATGGGGCACAGATACGCAGTATTTT. The variable domain in full, with the rest retrieved from reference TRBV5-1 and TRBJ2-3, is KAGVTQTPRYLIKTRGQQVTLSCSPISGHRSVSWYQQTPGQGLQFLFEYFSETQRNKGNFPGRFSGRQFSNSRSEMNVSTLELGDSALYLCASSSGQWGTDTQYFGPGTRLTVL.